Following are 25 T cell receptor beta chains from one sample sequenced in a study of blood T cell repertoires in COVID-19 (dated by TCRdb to the early 2020s). The library relied on the immunoSEQ multiplex PCR assay. As stored in TCRdb, this immuneACCESS dataset retains in-frame rearrangements with V and J assigned. A fraction of the clones does not appear; measured against another copy, unresolved V genes explain less than half of the discrepancy, and the remainder lacks a known reason. This sample gives tens of thousands of clones in total; about nine tenths of them show up just once. Over 5% of the sample goes to the ten largest clones. The sequenced material came from peripheral blood. The receptors were gathered from a man between 60 and 70 years old with COVID-19, enrolled during active disease.

The chain employs TRBV5-1 and TRBJ2-7; no definite D call. Trimming stripped 0 bases from V and 1 base from J, with 5 bases between. Looked up from germline, CDR1 is SGHRS and CDR2 is YFSETQ. The CDR3 has 13 residues. The CDR3 sequence: CASSLATSYEQYF. CDR3 nucleotide sequence: TGCGCCAGCAGCTTGGCCACTTCCTACGAGCAGTACTTC.

The gene calls are TRBV5-5 and TRBJ2-7; TRBD2 agrees at 7 bases. This CDR3 has 16 residues. Losses at the gene ends were 1 base for V and 6 bases for J; bases not matched to a gene: 13. Germline assignment: CDR1 SGHKS and CDR2 YYEKEE (reference sequence). DNA of the CDR3: TGTGCCAGCAGCTTGCTTGCGGGACGGAGGACTAGCGAGCAGTACTTC. As protein: CASSLLAGRRTSEQYF.

This clone was observed a few times. The chain employs TRBV27 and TRBJ1-6; D may be TRBD1 (5 bases). Germline CDR1 is MNHEY and CDR2 is SMNVEV (reference sequence). With 5 bases removed from V and 8 bases from J, the gap between germline ends came to 28 bases. This CDR3 is 19 amino acids long. CDR3 nucleotide sequence: TGTGCCAGCAGTGCCACAGGTAGATCATGGGGCCGAACCCATTCACCCCTCCACTTT. Translation: CASSATGRSWGRTHSPLHF.

The gene calls are TRBV7-2 and TRBJ2-1, with 7 bases that match TRBD2. This CDR3 has 18 residues. Germline V CDR1 and CDR2: SGHTA, FQGNSA. The J segment lost 8 bases and the V segment lost 2 bases, leaving 18 bases of the junction unmatched. The CDR3, as DNA: TGTGCCAGCAGCTTATTATCTTTTCAATTTGGCGGGAGCTATGAGCAGTTCTTC. The encoded protein is CASSLLSFQFGGSYEQFF.

The chain combines TRBV5-4 with TRBJ1-2; D gene unclear. Germline loops: CDR1 SGHNT, CDR2 YYREEE (reference sequence). The CDR3 extends over 14 amino acids. V was trimmed by 4 bases and J by 2 bases, leaving 12 bases between them. CDR3 bases: TGTGCCAGCAGCCGTACGACGGGGAACTATGGCTACACCTTC. The encoded protein is CASSRTTGNYGYTF.

This chain links TRBV24-1 with TRBJ1-2, with 8 bases that match TRBD1. Per the germline V gene, CDR1 is KGHDR and CDR2 is SFDVKD. The CDR3 spans 13 residues. V shed 8 bases and J 7 bases; nucleotides not matched to a gene: 8. The CDR3 spells CATTQGAFSGYTF. The CDR3 nucleotides read TGTGCCACCACTCAGGGGGCGTTTAGTGGCTACACCTTC.

The chain recombines TRBV4-1 with TRBJ1-6; 9 nucleotides match TRBD1. V gave up 5 bases and J gave up 7 bases; unmatched junction bases: 3. The CDR3 sequence is 14 residues long. In germline, CDR1 is MGHRA, CDR2 YSYEKL. In DNA form, the CDR3 reads TGCGCCAGCAGCATCGGACAGGGGAATTCACCCCTCCACTTT. The encoded protein is CASSIGQGNSPLHF.

The gene calls are TRBV2 and TRBJ1-2; D not certain. Germline CDR1 SNHLY, CDR2 FYNNEI. The CDR3 covers 15 residues. Trimming shortened V by 0 bases and J by 7 bases, and 15 bases separated the two germline ends. The chain's CDR3 is CASSEAGGSLSGYTF. Here the CDR3 DNA reads TGTGCCAGCAGTGAAGCAGGCGGGAGCCTCTCTGGCTACACCTTC.

The chain is built from TRBV9 and TRBJ1-3, with D hard to call. CDR1 SGDLS and CDR2 YYNGEE come from the germline V gene. V lost 5 bases and J lost 0, with 9 bases in between. The CDR3 covers 14 residues. In DNA, the CDR3 is TGTGCCAGCAGAGCCTCGCTCTCTGGAAACACCATATATTTT. This sequence encodes CASRASLSGNTIYF.

The chain links TRBV5-8 to TRBJ2-1; perhaps TRBD2 as D (5 bases). The CDR3 length is 14 residues. V shed 3 bases and J shed 2 bases, with 9 bases lying between them. Per germline, CDR1 SGHTS and CDR2 YDEGEE. CDR3 amino acids: CASSSDYTYNEQFF. The CDR3 DNA is TGTGCCAGCAGCTCCGACTATACCTACAATGAGCAGTTCTTC.

This clone was found a few times. V gene TRBV11-3 combines with J gene TRBJ1-3, with D possibly being TRBD1 (6 bases). CDR1 SGHNT and CDR2 YENEEA come from the germline V gene. With 5 bases removed from V and 0 bases from J, the gap between germline ends came to 11 bases. This CDR3 contains 15 residues. The CDR3 protein is CASSRGGSSGNTIYF. CDR3 DNA sequence: TGTGCCAGCAGCAGAGGGGGTAGCTCTGGAAACACCATATATTTT.

This rearrangement joins TRBV9 to TRBJ2-5; D possibly corresponds to TRBD2 (5 bases). Trimming shortened V by 0 bases and J by 7 bases, and 13 bases separated the two germline ends. CDR1 is SGDLS and CDR2 is YYNGEE in the germline V gene. The CDR3 is 14 amino acids. Here the CDR3 reads CASSVEAVDGTQYF. As DNA, the CDR3 is TGTGCCAGCAGCGTAGAAGCGGTCGACGGGACCCAGTACTTC.

This chain links TRBV28 with TRBJ1-4; no firm D call. This CDR3 spans 14 amino acids. Germline-derived CDR1 and CDR2 are MDHEN and SYDVKM. V dropped 5 bases and J dropped 8 bases, with 15 bases sitting between them. CDR3 bases: TGTGCCAGCAGTCTTATGAGCGCGGGCGAAAAACTGTTTTTT. Encoded protein: CASSLMSAGEKLFF. The full variable domain, with the rest looked up from reference TRBV28 and TRBJ1-4, is DVKVTQSSRYLVKRTGEKVFLECVQDMDHENMFWYRQDPGLGLRLIYFSYDVKMKEKGDIPEGYSVSREKKERFSLILESASTNQTSMYLCASSLMSAGEKLFFGSGTQLSVL.

The chain joins TRBV6-1 to TRBJ2-5, with 8 nucleotides matching TRBD2. The CDR3 has 14 amino acids. CDR1 MNHNS and CDR2 SASEGT come from the germline V gene. The ends lost 2 bases at V and 4 bases at J; junction bases unmatched: 3. CDR3 protein: CASSESGGRETQYF. CDR3 DNA sequence: TGTGCCAGCAGTGAATCGGGGGGGCGAGAGACCCAGTACTTC.

J is TRBJ2-1 and V is TRBV6-5; no clear D gene. Looked up from germline, CDR1 is MNHEY and CDR2 is SVGAGI. Trimming removed 7 bases from V and 8 bases from J, with 9 bases in between. The CDR3 extends over 11 amino acids. The chain's CDR3 is CASTDKYEQFF. The CDR3 DNA reads TGTGCCAGCACCGACAAGTATGAGCAGTTCTTC.

This chain uses TRBV24-1 with TRBJ2-1, with D possibly being TRBD1 (6 bases). The CDR3 length is 16 residues. Per germline, CDR1 KGHDR and CDR2 SFDVKD. Trimming took off 2 bases at V and 9 bases at J, with 19 bases between the two ends. For the CDR3, the DNA is TGTGCCACCAGTGATTGGCCTGAGACAGGACAGACTGAGCAGTTCTTC. As protein: CATSDWPETGQTEQFF.

The rearrangement uses TRBV6-5 and TRBJ1-1, with D possibly being TRBD1 (6 bases). The ends were cut back, 8 bases at V and 4 bases at J, with 20 bases in the middle. This CDR3 is 15 amino acids long. Germline loops: CDR1 MNHEY, CDR2 SVGAGI. CDR3 in amino acids: CASRVNRVETTEAFF. CDR3 sequence (DNA): TGTGCCAGCCGCGTTAACAGGGTCGAAACCACTGAAGCTTTCTTT.

Turning to this clone: The germline gene is not matched at one end of the junction; a read error may be the cause. V and J are TRBV5-1 and TRBJ1-6; a weak D match, TRBD1 (6 bases). The CDR3 has 15 residues. Germline-derived CDR1 and CDR2 are SGHRS and YFSETQ. In nucleotides, the CDR3 is TGCGCCAGCTGCTTGTGGGGGGGGCCAAAGGCACCCCTCCACTTT. Its protein product is CASCLWGGPKAPLHF.

This sequence joins TRBV19 and TRBJ1-5; no clear D gene. V was shortened by 2 bases and J by 3 bases, with 17 bases between the two germline ends. CDR3 length: 17 amino acids. CDR1 and CDR2 from the germline V gene are LNHDA and SQIVND (reference sequence). For the CDR3, the DNA is TGTGCCAGTAGTATAAGTGCGGGAAAGGACTTCAATCAGCCCCAGCATTTT. Its protein is CASSISAGKDFNQPQHF.

The CDR3 here is CASSPPPAGYNEQFF. DNA for the CDR3: TGTGCCAGCTCACCTCCCCCAGCGGGGTACAATGAGCAGTTCTTC. J is TRBJ2-1 and V is TRBV18; 7 bases fit TRBD2. The CDR3 loop spans 15 amino acids. V shed 3 bases and J 4 bases; nucleotides not matched to a gene: 6. In germline, CDR1 is KGHSH, CDR2 LQKENI.

This chain uses TRBV5-1 with TRBJ1-1; D is unclear. Per germline, CDR1 SGHRS and CDR2 YFSETQ. Trimming shortened V by 5 bases and J by 3 bases, and 11 bases separated the two germline ends. The CDR3 loop spans 13 amino acids. The CDR3, as DNA: TGCGCCAGCAGTCAGGTCGGGGACACTGAAGCTTTCTTT. Its translation: CASSQVGDTEAFF.

The chain carries TRBV4-3 and TRBJ1-4; a possible D gene is TRBD1 (5 bases). CDR1 and CDR2 (germline): LGHNA, YSLEER. The length of the CDR3 is 16 residues. The V end was cut by 1 base, the J end by 4 bases, with 13 bases between. Here the CDR3 DNA reads TGCGCCAGCAGCCAAGTTTTCAGCGGGGGTAATGAAAAACTGTTTTTT. This gives the protein CASSQVFSGGNEKLFF.

This sequence joins TRBV7-3 and TRBJ2-3; 9 nucleotides align to TRBD2. Losses at the gene ends were 5 bases for V and 3 bases for J; bases not matched to a gene: 9. CDR1 SGHTA and CDR2 FQGTGA come from the germline V gene. The CDR3 spans 16 residues. The CDR3 protein is CASSPSPAGGTDTQYF. The CDR3, as DNA: TGTGCCAGCAGCCCCAGCCCAGCGGGAGGAACAGATACGCAGTATTTT.

V gene TRBV14 combines with J gene TRBJ2-2, with D uncertain. The CDR3 loop spans 15 amino acids. Trimming took 0 bases from V and 4 from J, leaving 9 bases between them. Germline-derived CDR1 and CDR2 are SGHDN and FVKESK. CDR3 protein: CASSQDLASTGELFF. The DNA of the CDR3 is TGTGCCAGCAGCCAAGATCTGGCCTCCACCGGGGAGCTGTTTTTT.

The chain combines TRBV19 with TRBJ2-1, with TRBD2 matching over 10 bases. Germline V gives CDR1 LNHDA, CDR2 SQIVND (reference sequence). V lost 3 bases, J lost 5 bases, and 7 bases stayed unmatched. The CDR3 runs 16 residues. In DNA, the CDR3 is TGTGCCAGTAGTATGTCCGGAGCGGGAGGGAACAATGAGCAGTTCTTC. Residues: CASSMSGAGGNNEQFF.